This T cell receptor beta chain was identified during a study of radiation and T cells in renal cell carcinoma (dated by TCRdb to between 2020 and 2021). Looking at the study overall: The samples were drawn from a clinical trial, where primary renal cell carcinomas were treated with 15 Gy of stereotactic body radiation therapy and then removed by nephrectomy 4 weeks afterward. In total, almost 55 samples, comprising 26 tumors and roughly 27 peripheral blood samples, were subjected to TCR beta sequencing. A total of about 3.8 million unique CDR3 nucleotide sequences, encoding 2.7 million or so unique CDR3 amino acid sequences, were found across all 50 or so samples. What the research found in general, with its limitations: In blood, the top tumor clonotypes increased from baseline to 2 weeks after radiation and then shrank by 4 weeks, which suggests a temporary expansion of tumor-resident clones. The single-armed trial design could not address effects of radiation dose or scheduling on the TCR repertoire. Dynamics of the blood repertoire were not tracked past 4 weeks after treatment. No pretreatment tumor biopsies were available, so the baseline intratumoral presence of clonotypes could not be determined.

Per the germline V gene, SGHTA is the CDR1 and FQGNSA is the CDR2. Clipping removes 2 bases from V and 7 bases from J, with 4 as the unmatched junction base count. Reading from cysteine to phenylalanine, the CDR3 counts 13 amino acids. Of all the DNA, just the CDR3 is kept, 39 bases in frame from base 1. Following the manufacturer's recommendations, the immunoSEQ kit was used to generate TCR beta libraries from genomic DNA. For library preparation, a first multiplex PCR was performed with proprietary primers, followed by a second PCR in which unique barcodes were added, and bead cleanups were performed after each round. Each sample batch included a kit-provided positive control reaction and a negative control reaction. The final libraries were assessed on an Agilent 4200 TapeStation D1000 ScreenTape, pooled by volume, and quantified by qPCR. Sequencing was performed on an Illumina NextSeq500 using a MidOutput 150-cycle cartridge, with 156 Read1 cycles, 15 Index1 cycles, and the kit custom primers. The pooled library was loaded at approximately 1 pM with a roughly 20% PhiX control spike-in. The authors processed their data as follows. Vendor-processed data were analyzed in R, with a clonotype defined as all T cells sharing the same CDR3 nucleotide sequence. In the clone abundance analyses, frequencies in each sample were normalized to that sample's 10,000 most abundant clones. Public T cell clones, averaging fewer than five per sample, were removed before analysis. An abundance difference of at least 32-fold between compartments was the criterion for calling clonotypes tumor-enriched or baseline blood-enriched. A beta-binomial differential abundance model was used to identify clonotypes that were expanded or contracted between blood time points. The Baroni-Urbani and Buser coefficient was used to measure tumor-blood repertoire similarity, and groups were compared with two-tailed Wilcoxon tests in R. As stored in TCRdb, this immuneACCESS dataset retains in-frame rearrangements with V and J assigned. A fraction of the clones does not appear; measured against another copy, unresolved V genes explain less than half of the discrepancy, and the remainder lacks a known reason. From that table come the V and J calls and clone size; the DNA was used to work out D and trimming. The sample profile shows 130,000 to 150,000 clones; roughly nine tenths of them were found once. About 4.3% of the sample goes to the ten largest clones.

For this clone: Its cognate antigen has yet to be identified. No much larger clonotype is one base removed from it; base qualities were not supplied.

Per the publication, the time point label means: baseline pretreatment blood. The sample's treatment or condition label is to be understood as: 15 Gy SBRT to primary tumor, nephrectomy 4 weeks later. To follow tumor-enriched clonotypes, peripheral blood was collected serially from radiation-treated patients at baseline and again at 2 weeks and 4 weeks after SBRT. Every patient's renal cell carcinoma showed clear cell pathology. Genomic DNA for TCR sequencing was prepared using the QIAamp DNA Blood Mini Kit (Qiagen). The analyses included just those samples that passed every quality control check. The receptor comes from a woman in her 70s with renal cell carcinoma. Sequencing used blood, obtained from a patient whose treatment included radiotherapy and nephrectomy. The chain employs TRBV7-2 and TRBJ1-1; 7 bases in between match TRBD1. The nucleotide sequence is TGTGCCAGCAGCTTATTAGGGGGCATTGAAGCTTTCTTT. It translates to CASSLLGGIEAFF.